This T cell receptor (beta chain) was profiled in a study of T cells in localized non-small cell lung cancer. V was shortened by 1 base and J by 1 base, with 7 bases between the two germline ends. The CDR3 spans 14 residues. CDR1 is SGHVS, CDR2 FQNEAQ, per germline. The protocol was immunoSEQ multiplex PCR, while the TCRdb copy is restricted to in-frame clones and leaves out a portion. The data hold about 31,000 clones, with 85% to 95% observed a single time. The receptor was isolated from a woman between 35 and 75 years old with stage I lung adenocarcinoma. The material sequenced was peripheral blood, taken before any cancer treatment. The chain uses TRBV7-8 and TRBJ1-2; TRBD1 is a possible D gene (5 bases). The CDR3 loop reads CASSLVGHNYGYTF. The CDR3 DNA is TGTGCCAGCAGCTTAGTCGGACATAACTATGGCTACACCTTC.